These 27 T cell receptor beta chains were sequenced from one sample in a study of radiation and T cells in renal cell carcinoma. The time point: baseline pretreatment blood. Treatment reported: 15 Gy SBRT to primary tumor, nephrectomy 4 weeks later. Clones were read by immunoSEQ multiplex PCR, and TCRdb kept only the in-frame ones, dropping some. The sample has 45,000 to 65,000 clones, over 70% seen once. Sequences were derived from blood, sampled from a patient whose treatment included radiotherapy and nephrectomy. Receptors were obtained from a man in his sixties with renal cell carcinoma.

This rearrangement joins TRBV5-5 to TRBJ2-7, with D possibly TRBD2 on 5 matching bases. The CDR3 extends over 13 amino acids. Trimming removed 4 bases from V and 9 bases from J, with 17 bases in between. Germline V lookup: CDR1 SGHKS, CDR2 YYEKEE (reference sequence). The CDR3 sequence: CASSPDSHRPQYV. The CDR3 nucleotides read TGTGCCAGCAGCCCGGACTCCCACCGCCCGCAGTACGTC.

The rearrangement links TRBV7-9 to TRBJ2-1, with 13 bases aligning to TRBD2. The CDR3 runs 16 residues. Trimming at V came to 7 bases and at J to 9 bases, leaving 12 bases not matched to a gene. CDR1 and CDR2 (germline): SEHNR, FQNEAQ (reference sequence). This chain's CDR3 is CASTLRLAGGLSEQFF. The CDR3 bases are TGTGCCAGCACCTTGCGACTAGCGGGGGGCCTAAGTGAGCAGTTCTTC.

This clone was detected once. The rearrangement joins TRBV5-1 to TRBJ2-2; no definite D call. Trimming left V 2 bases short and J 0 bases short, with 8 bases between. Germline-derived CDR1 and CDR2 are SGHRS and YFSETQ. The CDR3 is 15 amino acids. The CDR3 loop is CASSLLQTNTGELFF. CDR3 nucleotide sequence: TGCGCCAGCAGCTTACTACAGACGAACACCGGGGAGCTGTTTTTT.

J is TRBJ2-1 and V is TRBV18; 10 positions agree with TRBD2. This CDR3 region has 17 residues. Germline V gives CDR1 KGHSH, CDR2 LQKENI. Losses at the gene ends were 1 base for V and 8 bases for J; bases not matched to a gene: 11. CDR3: CASSPQLGAGGRDEQFF. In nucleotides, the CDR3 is TGTGCCAGCTCACCACAACTTGGAGCGGGAGGGCGTGATGAGCAGTTCTTC.

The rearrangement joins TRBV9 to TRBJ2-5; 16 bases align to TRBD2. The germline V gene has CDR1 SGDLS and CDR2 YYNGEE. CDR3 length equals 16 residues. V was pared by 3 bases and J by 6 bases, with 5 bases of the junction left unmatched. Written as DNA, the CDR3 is TGTGCCAGCAGCGCGGGACTAGCGGGAGGGCCTCAGACCCAGTACTTC. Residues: CASSAGLAGGPQTQYF.

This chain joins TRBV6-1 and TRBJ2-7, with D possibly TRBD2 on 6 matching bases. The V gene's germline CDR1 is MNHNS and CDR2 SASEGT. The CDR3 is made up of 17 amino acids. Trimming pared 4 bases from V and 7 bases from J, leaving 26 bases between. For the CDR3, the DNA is TGTGCCAGCAGTGCCACTAGTTCCCCTCGGGGACTCTTAGAGCAGTACGTC. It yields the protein CASSATSSPRGLLEQYV.

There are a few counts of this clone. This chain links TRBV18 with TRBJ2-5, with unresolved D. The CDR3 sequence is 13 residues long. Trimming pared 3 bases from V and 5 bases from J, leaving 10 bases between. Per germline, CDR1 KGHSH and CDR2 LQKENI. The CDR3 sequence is CASSPALSETQYF. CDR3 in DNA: TGTGCCAGCTCACCCGCGCTATCGGAGACCCAGTACTTC.

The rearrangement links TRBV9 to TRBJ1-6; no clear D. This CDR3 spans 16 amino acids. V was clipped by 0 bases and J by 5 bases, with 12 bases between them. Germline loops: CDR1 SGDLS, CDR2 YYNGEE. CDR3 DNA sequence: TGTGCCAGCAGCGTAGCAGGTGCGGGGAATAATTCACCCCTCCACTTT. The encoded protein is CASSVAGAGNNSPLHF.

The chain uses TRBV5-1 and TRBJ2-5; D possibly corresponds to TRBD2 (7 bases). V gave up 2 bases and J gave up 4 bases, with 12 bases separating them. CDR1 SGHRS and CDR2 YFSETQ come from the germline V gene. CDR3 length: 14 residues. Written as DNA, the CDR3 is TGCGCCAGCAGCTTCGCGGGGGCGGGAGAGACCCAGTACTTC. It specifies CASSFAGAGETQYF. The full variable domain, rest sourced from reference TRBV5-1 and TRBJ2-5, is KAGVTQTPRYLIKTRGQQVTLSCSPISGHRSVSWYQQTPGQGLQFLFEYFSETQRNKGNFPGRFSGRQFSNSRSEMNVSTLELGDSALYLCASSFAGAGETQYFGPGTRLLVL.

The CDR3 region is CASSLSGAAGQPQHF. The CDR3 DNA reads TGTGCCAGCAGCCTGTCAGGGGCCGCCGGTCAGCCCCAGCATTTT. V is TRBV7-8 and J is TRBJ1-5, with D maybe TRBD1 (6 bases). This CDR3 is 15 amino acids long. V dropped 5 bases and J dropped 6 bases, with 17 bases sitting between them. Germline assignment: CDR1 SGHVS and CDR2 FQNEAQ. The full variable domain, with the rest looked up from reference TRBV7-8 and TRBJ1-5, is GAGVSQSPRYKVAKRGQDVALRCDPISGHVSLFWYQQALGQGPEFLTYFQNEAQLDKSGLPSDRFFAERPEGSVSTLKIQRTQQEDSAVYLCASSLSGAAGQPQHFGDGTRLSIL.

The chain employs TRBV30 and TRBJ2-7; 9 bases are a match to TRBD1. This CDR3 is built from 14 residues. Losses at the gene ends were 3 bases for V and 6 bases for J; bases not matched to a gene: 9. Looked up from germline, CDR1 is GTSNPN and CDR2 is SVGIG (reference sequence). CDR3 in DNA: TGTGCCTGGAGGTCCCCGGACAGGGGTGGCGAGCAGTACTTC. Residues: CAWRSPDRGGEQYF.

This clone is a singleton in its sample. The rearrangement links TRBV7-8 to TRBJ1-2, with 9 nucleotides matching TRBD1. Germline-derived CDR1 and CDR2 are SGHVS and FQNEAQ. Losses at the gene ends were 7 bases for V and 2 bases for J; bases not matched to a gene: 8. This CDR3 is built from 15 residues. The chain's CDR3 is CASTPRTGANYGYTF. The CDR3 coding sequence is TGTGCCAGCACCCCAAGGACAGGGGCGAACTATGGCTACACCTTC.

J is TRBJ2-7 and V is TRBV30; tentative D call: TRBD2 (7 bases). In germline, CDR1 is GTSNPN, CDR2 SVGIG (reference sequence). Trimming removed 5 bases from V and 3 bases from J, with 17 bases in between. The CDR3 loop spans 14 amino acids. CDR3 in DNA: TGTGCCTGGCAGAGAGGGGGGGTGAACTACGAGCAGTACTTC. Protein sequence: CAWQRGGVNYEQYF.

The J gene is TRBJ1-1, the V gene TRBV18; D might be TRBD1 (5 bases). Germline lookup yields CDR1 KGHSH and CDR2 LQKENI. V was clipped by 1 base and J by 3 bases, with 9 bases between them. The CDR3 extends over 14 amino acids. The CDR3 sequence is CASSPRPGDTEAFF. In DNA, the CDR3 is TGTGCCAGCTCACCACGTCCGGGGGACACTGAAGCTTTCTTT.

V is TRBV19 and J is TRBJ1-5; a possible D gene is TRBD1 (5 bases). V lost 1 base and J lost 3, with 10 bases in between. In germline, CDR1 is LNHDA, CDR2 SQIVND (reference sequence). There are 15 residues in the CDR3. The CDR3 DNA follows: TGTGCCAGTAGTATAGGTTCAGGGACCAATCAGCCCCAGCATTTT. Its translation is CASSIGSGTNQPQHF.

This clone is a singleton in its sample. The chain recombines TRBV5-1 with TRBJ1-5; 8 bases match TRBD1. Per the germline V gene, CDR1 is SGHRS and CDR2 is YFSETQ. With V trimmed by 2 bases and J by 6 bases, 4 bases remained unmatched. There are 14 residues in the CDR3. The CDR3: CASSFGQGGQPQHF. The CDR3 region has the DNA TGCGCCAGCAGCTTCGGACAGGGTGGTCAGCCCCAGCATTTT.

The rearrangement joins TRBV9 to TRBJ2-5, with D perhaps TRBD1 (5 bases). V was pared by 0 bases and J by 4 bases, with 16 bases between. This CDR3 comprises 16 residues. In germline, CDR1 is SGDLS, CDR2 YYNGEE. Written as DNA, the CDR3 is TGTGCCAGCAGCGTAGGGAAGGCAGGGTTTCGAGAGACCCAGTACTTC. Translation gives CASSVGKAGFRETQYF.

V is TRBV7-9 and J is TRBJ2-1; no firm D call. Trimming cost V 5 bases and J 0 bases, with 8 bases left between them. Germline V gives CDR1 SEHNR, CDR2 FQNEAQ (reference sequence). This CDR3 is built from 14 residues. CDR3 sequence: CASSPRSSYNEQFF. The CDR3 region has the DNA TGTGCCAGCAGCCCAAGGAGCTCCTACAATGAGCAGTTCTTC.

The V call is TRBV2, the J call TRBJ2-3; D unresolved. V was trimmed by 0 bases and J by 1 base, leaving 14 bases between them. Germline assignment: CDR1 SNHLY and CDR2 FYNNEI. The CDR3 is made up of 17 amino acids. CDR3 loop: CASSEALTRRGTDTQYF. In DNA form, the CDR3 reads TGTGCCAGCAGTGAAGCGCTTACACGTAGGGGCACAGATACGCAGTATTTT.

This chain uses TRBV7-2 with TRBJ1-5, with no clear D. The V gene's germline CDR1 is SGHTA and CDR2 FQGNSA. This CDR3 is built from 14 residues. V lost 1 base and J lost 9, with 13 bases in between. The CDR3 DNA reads TGTGCCAGCAGCTTAGGAGTAGACACGGGGCCCCAGCATTTT. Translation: CASSLGVDTGPQHF.

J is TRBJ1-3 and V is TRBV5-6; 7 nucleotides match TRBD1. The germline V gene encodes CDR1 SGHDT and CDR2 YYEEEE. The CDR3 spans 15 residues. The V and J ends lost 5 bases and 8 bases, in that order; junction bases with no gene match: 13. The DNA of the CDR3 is TGTGCCAGCAGTCCCGGACAGGAGGACTGGGACACCATATATTTT. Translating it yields CASSPGQEDWDTIYF.

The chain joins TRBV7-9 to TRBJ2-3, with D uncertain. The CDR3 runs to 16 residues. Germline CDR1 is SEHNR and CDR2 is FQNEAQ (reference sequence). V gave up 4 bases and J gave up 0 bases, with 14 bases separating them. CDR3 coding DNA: TGTGCCAGCAGCTCACCATTCCGGGTTAGCACAGATACGCAGTATTTT. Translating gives CASSSPFRVSTDTQYF.

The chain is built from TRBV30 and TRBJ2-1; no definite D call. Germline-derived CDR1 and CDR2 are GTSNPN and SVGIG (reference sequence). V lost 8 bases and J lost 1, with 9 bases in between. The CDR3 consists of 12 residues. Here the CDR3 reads CALSRSYNEQFF. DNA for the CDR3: TGTGCCCTTTCACGGTCCTACAATGAGCAGTTCTTC.

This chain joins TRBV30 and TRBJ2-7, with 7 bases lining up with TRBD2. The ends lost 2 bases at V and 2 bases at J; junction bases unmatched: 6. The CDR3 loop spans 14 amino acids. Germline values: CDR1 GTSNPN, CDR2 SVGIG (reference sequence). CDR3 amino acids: CAWSWASGTYEQYF. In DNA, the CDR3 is TGTGCCTGGAGTTGGGCTAGCGGCACCTACGAGCAGTACTTC.

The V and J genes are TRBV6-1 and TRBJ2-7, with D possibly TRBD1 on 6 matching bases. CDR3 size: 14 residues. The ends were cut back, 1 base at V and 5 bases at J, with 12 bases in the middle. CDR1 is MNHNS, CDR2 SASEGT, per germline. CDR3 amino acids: CASSEVGQSHEQYV. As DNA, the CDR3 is TGTGCCAGCAGTGAAGTAGGACAGTCCCACGAGCAGTACGTC.

The CDR3 DNA reads TGTGCCAGCAGTGAGCGGGATTTTGGAAACACCATATATTTT. Encoded protein: CASSERDFGNTIYF. V is TRBV2 and J is TRBJ1-3, with D uncertain. The germline V and J ends were trimmed by 3 bases and 3 bases, with 9 bases remaining between them. Germline V lookup: CDR1 SNHLY, CDR2 FYNNEI. The CDR3 has 14 amino acids.

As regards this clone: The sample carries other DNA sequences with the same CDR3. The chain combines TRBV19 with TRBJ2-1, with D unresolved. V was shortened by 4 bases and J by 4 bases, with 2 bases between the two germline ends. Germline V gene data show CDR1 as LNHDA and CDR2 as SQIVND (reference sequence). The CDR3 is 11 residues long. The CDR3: CASSTYNEQFF. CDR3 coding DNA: TGTGCCAGTAGTACATACAATGAGCAGTTCTTC.